This T cell receptor (beta chain) was recovered during a study of blood T cell repertoires in COVID-19. Data came from immunoSEQ multiplex PCR; TCRdb stores just in-frame clones and leaves some out. The sample holds about 130,000 clones, roughly 85% seen once. Germline trimming cut 6 bases from V and 0 bases from J; bases unmatched to any gene: 8. CDR1 is MNHEY, CDR2 SVGAGI, per germline. The CDR3 is 15 amino acids. Enrollment of patients from Seattle took place during active infection, with longitudinal follow-up. V gene TRBV6-5 combines with J gene TRBJ2-7, with 7 bases lining up with TRBD1. This clonotype was sampled from a woman older than 75 with COVID-19, enrolled during active disease. Sequenced input: peripheral blood. In DNA, the CDR3 is TGTGCCAGCAGGAAACGGGACAGAGCCTCCTACGAGCAGTACTTC. It specifies CASRKRDRASYEQYF.